A selection of T cell receptor beta chains follows, all from one sample in a study of response to subunit inactivated influenza vaccine. A single record per CDR3 protein comes from TCRdb applying MiXCR to the RT-PCR reads. Among 700,000 to 800,000 distinct CDR3 sequences listed, about 18% were seen once. The material sequenced was PBMCs from blood, taken 4 to 6 days after vaccination. The origin of the receptors is a man aged 45-60 years who received an inactivated influenza vaccine. Each CDR3 is given with its conserved first and last residue. A D gene is named only where the DNA matches it firmly. Not all rows give a size; the values are once, few, many and, for expanded clones, a class.

abundance,v_gene,d_gene,j_gene,CDR3nt,CDR3aa
few,TRBV12-5,-,TRBJ2-1,TGTGCTAGTGGTTTGGTAGGGGGGGGCGATGAGCAGTTCTTC,CASGLVGGGDEQFF
-,TRBV12-3/TRBV12-4,TRBD2,TRBJ2-7,TGTGCCAGCAGCAGCGGGAGTGGATACGAGCAGTACTTC,CASSSGSGYEQYF
-,TRBV15,-,TRBJ2-5,TGTGCCACCAGTCTCGGGACGGAGACCCAGTACTTC,CATSLGTETQYF
-,TRBV30,-,TRBJ2-7,TGTGCCTGGAGTGGGACTCCACGCTACGAGCAGTACTTC,CAWSGTPRYEQYF
many,TRBV6-5,-,TRBJ2-7,TGTGCCAGCAGTTTTTCAGGGGACGAGCAGTACTTC,CASSFSGDEQYF
-,TRBV4-1,-,TRBJ2-3,TGCGCCAGCAGCCAAGATATGGGTATGCAGTATTTT,CASSQDMGMQYF
many,TRBV6-1,TRBD2,TRBJ2-1,TGTGCCAGCAGTCTGGGACTAGCGGGGCCCAATGAGCAGTTCTTC,CASSLGLAGPNEQFF
-,TRBV3-1,TRBD1,TRBJ2-7,TGTGCCAGCAGCCAAGTAAGGGACAGGACGACCTACGAGCAGTACTTC,CASSQVRDRTTYEQYF
few,TRBV28,-,TRBJ1-4,TGTGCCAGCAGTTTCTCCTCGGGGAGGGACAACGATCATGAAAAACTGTTTTTT,CASSFSSGRDNDHEKLFF
many,TRBV29-1,-,TRBJ2-5,TGCAGCACCAACCCACTGACAGGCGAGGGCGAGACCCAGTACTTC,CSTNPLTGEGETQYF
few,TRBV20-1,-,TRBJ2-5,TGCAGTGCCAAGCAACCGGGGATCCAAGAGACCCAGTACTTC,CSAKQPGIQETQYF
-,TRBV25-1,-,TRBJ2-5,TGTGCCAGCAGTGAAGCTGGGACCCCCAGACAGGAGACCCAGTACTTC,CASSEAGTPRQETQYF
many,TRBV29-1,TRBD1,TRBJ2-2,TGCAGCGCGGGACAGGTCCTGACCGGGGAGCTGTTTTTT,CSAGQVLTGELFF
few,TRBV12-3/TRBV12-4,TRBD1,TRBJ1-2,TGTGCCAGCAGTGTACAGGGGGCTGGTGGCTACACCTTC,CASSVQGAGGYTF
-,TRBV28,-,TRBJ2-3,TGTGCCAGCAGTTTAAGCTTCAGGACAGATACGCAGTATTTT,CASSLSFRTDTQYF
many,TRBV15,TRBD1,TRBJ1-1,TGTGCCACCAGCAGAGCGCCAGGGGGATCGAACACTGAAGCTTTCTTT,CATSRAPGGSNTEAFF
few,TRBV28,TRBD2,TRBJ2-5,TGTGCCAGCAGTACCCACCGCGGGACTAGCGGGAGTACCCAAGAGACCCAGTACTTC,CASSTHRGTSGSTQETQYF
few,TRBV6-5,-,TRBJ2-5,TGTGCCAGCAGTTACTCCCGGGGGAACCAAGAGACCCAGTACTTC,CASSYSRGNQETQYF
few,TRBV28,-,TRBJ2-4,TGTGCCAGCAGTTTCGAGAGGAAAAACATTCAGTACTTC,CASSFERKNIQYF
-,TRBV10-3,-,TRBJ2-3,TGTGCCATCAGCGACAAAGGTAGCACAGATACGCAGTATTTT,CAISDKGSTDTQYF
-,TRBV29-1,-,TRBJ2-7,TGCAGCGTCAGACAGGGAGGGACCTACGAGCAGTACTTC,CSVRQGGTYEQYF
-,TRBV5-1,TRBD1,TRBJ1-3,TGCGCCAGCAGCTCACAGGGGCCTGGAAACACCATATATTTT,CASSSQGPGNTIYF